These T cell receptor beta chains were read from a single sample in a study of OX40 agonist ivuxolimab in advanced cancers. Repertoires were generated with immunoSEQ multiplex PCR, while TCRdb's copy carries only in-frame clones and drops some. The sample holds tens of thousands of clones, 85% seen once. The sample in question was CD4+ or CD8+ T cells sorted from blood, obtained in a trial of the OX40 agonist ivuxolimab. The receptors come from an adult with an advanced solid tumor such as melanoma, head and neck, liver or kidney cancer. Both conserved end residues are part of each CDR3. D genes are given only for firm matches. The size of a clone is reported for some rows only, either as once, few or many, or as a class for expanded clones.

-	TRBV6-5	-	TRBJ1-1	CGAGYTEAFF	TGTGGGGCGGGGTACACTGAAGCTTTCTTT
TRBD1	TRBV13	-	TRBJ2-7	CASSPRQGGYEQYF	TGTGCCAGCAGCCCCAGACAGGGGGGCTACGAGCAGTACTTC
-	TRBV27	-	TRBJ2-1	CASTSKAGSLREQFF	TGTGCCAGCACCTCCAAGGCCGGGAGTCTACGTGAGCAGTTCTTC
TRBD1	TRBV19	-	TRBJ1-2	CASSIDGTGGSNSYGYTF	TGTGCCAGTAGTATAGACGGGACAGGGGGTAGTAACAGCTATGGCTACACCTTC
TRBD1	TRBV10-3	-	TRBJ1-5	CAISELGDSSNQPQHF	TGTGCCATCAGTGAGTTAGGGGACAGTTCCAATCAGCCCCAGCATTTT
-	TRBV25-1	-	TRBJ1-1	CASSERSGWEPAFF	TGTGCCAGCAGTGAACGCTCGGGATGGGAGCCGGCTTTCTTT
-	TRBV7-3	-	TRBJ2-3	CASSLGGADTQYF	TGTGCCAGCAGCTTAGGGGGAGCAGATACGCAGTATTTT
TRBD2	TRBV19	-	TRBJ2-7	CASSMGGTGLYEQYF	TGTGCCAGTAGTATGGGAGGGACTGGCTTGTACGAGCAGTACTTC
-	TRBV19	-	TRBJ2-1	CASSWGGTSYNEQFF	TGTGCCAGTAGTTGGGGCGGTACCTCCTACAATGAGCAGTTCTTC
-	TRBV6-5	-	TRBJ1-5	CASSLSEYSNQPQHF	TGTGCCAGCAGTTTATCGGAGTATAGCAATCAGCCCCAGCATTTT
TRBD1	TRBV6-5	-	TRBJ2-7	CASSFSTGERNEQYF	TGTGCCAGCAGTTTCTCTACAGGGGAGAGGAACGAGCAGTACTTC
-	TRBV19	once	TRBJ1-6	CASSIRPTVYDSPLHF	TGTGCCAGTAGTATCCGGCCGACGGTTTACGATTCACCCCTCCACTTT
TRBD2	TRBV9	-	TRBJ2-2	CASSVTPSGNTGELFF	TGTGCCAGCAGCGTAACTCCTAGCGGGAACACCGGGGAGCTGTTTTTT
-	TRBV27	-	TRBJ2-2	CATQWGASTGELFF	TGTGCCACCCAGTGGGGGGCGTCCACCGGGGAGCTGTTTTTT
TRBD1	TRBV11-2	few	TRBJ1-1	CASSIGQAEAFF	TGTGCCAGCAGCATTGGACAGGCTGAAGCTTTCTTT
-	TRBV30	-	TRBJ1-3	CAWSLADSGNTIYF	TGTGCCTGGAGCCTAGCCGACTCTGGAAACACCATATATTTT
-	TRBV7-9	-	TRBJ1-1	CASSLGELEAFF	TGTGCCAGCAGCTTAGGAGAACTCGAAGCTTTCTTT
-	TRBV6-5	-	TRBJ1-5	CASSELNQPQHF	TGTGCCAGCAGCGAATTAAATCAGCCCCAGCATTTT
-	TRBV27	-	TRBJ1-1	CASSLRTPNTEAFF	TGTGCCAGCAGTTTAAGGACGCCGAACACTGAAGCTTTCTTT
-	TRBV4-1	once	TRBJ2-7	CASSQARGTYEQYF	TGCGCCAGCAGCCAAGCCAGGGGAACCTACGAGCAGTACTTC
TRBD1	TRBV5-8	-	TRBJ1-5	CASSKGQGMAQPQHF	TGTGCCAGCAGCAAGGGACAGGGCATGGCTCAGCCCCAGCATTTT
-	TRBV27	-	TRBJ1-1	CASSSPFTGGTNTEAFF	TGTGCCAGCAGTTCCCCTTTTACGGGAGGTACGAACACTGAAGCTTTCTTT
-	TRBV7-8	-	TRBJ2-2	CASSFRPTTNTGELFF	TGTGCCAGCAGCTTTAGACCCACTACGAACACCGGGGAGCTGTTTTTT
-	TRBV6-5	-	TRBJ1-1	CASSYSSGPNTEAFF	TGTGCCAGCAGTTACTCGTCGGGTCCGAACACTGAAGCTTTCTTT
-	TRBV5-1	-	TRBJ2-7	CASSLVAVTYEQYF	TGCGCCAGCAGCTTGGTGGCAGTGACCTACGAGCAGTACTTC
TRBD1	TRBV6-5	-	TRBJ1-4	CASEGAGEKLFF	TGTGCCAGCGAGGGGGCAGGTGAAAAACTGTTTTTT